A selection of T cell receptor beta chains follows, all from one sample in a study of T cells in Graves' hyperthyroidism and ophthalmopathy. TCRdb fed the multiplex PCR reads into MiXCR, producing one record per CDR3 protein. The sample shows around 450,000 distinct CDR3 sequences, around 13% of them seen only once. The sample consisted of blood. These receptors were collected from a young woman with Graves' hyperthyroidism. Each CDR3 is given with its conserved first and last residue. D genes are given only for firm matches. The size entry is marked missing in some rows and otherwise reads once, few, many or a size class.

size	D	J	V	DNA	CDR3
few	TRBD2	TRBJ2-5	TRBV7-9	TGTGCCAGCAGCTTAAAGACTAGCGGGCAAGAGACCCAGTACTTC	CASSLKTSGQETQYF
many	TRBD2	TRBJ2-1	TRBV20-1	TGCAGTGCTAGAGATCTTCTAGCGGACTCCTACAATGAGCAGTTCTTC	CSARDLLADSYNEQFF
NA	NA	TRBJ2-5	TRBV20-1	TGCAGTGCTCCCGAGGTAGCGGCACAAGAGACCCAGTACTTC	CSAPEVAAQETQYF
few	NA	TRBJ1-3	TRBV10-3	TGTGCCATCAGTGAGTCAACGGACACCATATATTTT	CAISESTDTIYF
many	NA	TRBJ2-3	TRBV5-1	TGCGCCAGCAGCTTGGATGGGGCCGGGACAGATACGCAGTATTTT	CASSLDGAGTDTQYF
many	NA	TRBJ1-1	TRBV27	TGTGCCAGCGGCCGACTTTCGGCTGAAGCTTTCTTT	CASGRLSAEAFF
few	NA	TRBJ1-1	TRBV12-3/TRBV12-4	TGTGCCAGCAGTTTATTGGAGAATAACCGGGCTTTCTTT	CASSLLENNRAFF
many	NA	TRBJ1-1	TRBV27	TGTGCCAGCAGTCTCGACCCTCGGCTAGGCACTGAAGCTTTCTTT	CASSLDPRLGTEAFF
few	TRBD2	TRBJ2-3	TRBV29-1	TGCAGCGTTGAATTACGGGAACTAGCGGGGAATAAGGTCACAGATACGCAGTATTTT	CSVELRELAGNKVTDTQYF
NA	NA	TRBJ1-1	TRBV11-2	TGTGCCAGCAGCTTAGGTTATTATGAAGCTTTCTTT	CASSLGYYEAFF
many	TRBD2	TRBJ2-5	TRBV6-1	TGTGCCAGCAGTGAAGGCCTACTAGCGGGAGTAACGAAGGAGACCCAGTACTTC	CASSEGLLAGVTKETQYF
many	NA	TRBJ2-5	TRBV28	TGTGCCAGCAGTTTTAGAGGGAGAGAGACCCAGTACTTC	CASSFRGRETQYF
many	TRBD2	TRBJ2-1	TRBV6-1	TGTGCCAGCAGGGGACTAGCGGGAGGGGGTGAGCAGTTCTTC	CASRGLAGGGEQFF
NA	TRBD1	TRBJ1-2	TRBV13	TGTGCCAGCAGAACTCAGGGGGATGTCTATGGCTACACCTTC	CASRTQGDVYGYTF
many	TRBD1	TRBJ2-5	TRBV9	TGTGCCAGCAGCAACGATAGACAGGGTGGACAAGAGACCCAGTACTTC	CASSNDRQGGQETQYF
many	NA	TRBJ2-5	TRBV6-1	TGTGCCAGCAGTTCAGACCTCAGAGAGACCCAGTACTTC	CASSSDLRETQYF
many	TRBD1	TRBJ2-7	TRBV28	TGTGCCAGCAGTTATCTTACAGGGGGCTACGAGCAGTACTTC	CASSYLTGGYEQYF
many	NA	TRBJ2-5	TRBV27	TGTGCCAGCAGTTTGGCTTCTGGGATCCCCACGTACTTC	CASSLASGIPTYF
NA	TRBD2	TRBJ2-3	TRBV7-9	TGTGCCAGCATTCCTCTGTTAGCGGGAGAACTCACAGATACGCAGTATTTT	CASIPLLAGELTDTQYF
many	NA	TRBJ2-1	TRBV12-3/TRBV12-4	TGTGCCAGCAGTTTATCAGAGGGAAGCAATGAGCAGTTCTTC	CASSLSEGSNEQFF
many	NA	TRBJ2-2	TRBV6-1	TGTGCCAGCAGGGCTCCGAACACCGGGGAGCTGTTTTTT	CASRAPNTGELFF
many	TRBD1	TRBJ2-1	TRBV7-2	TGTGCCAGCAGCTTGCCCGGGACAGGGGGTTACAATGAGCAGTTCTTC	CASSLPGTGGYNEQFF
many	TRBD2	TRBJ2-3	TRBV7-2	TGTGCCAGCAGCTTAGCCCTAGCGGGGGCAGATACGCAGTATTTT	CASSLALAGADTQYF
many	NA	TRBJ1-1	TRBV28	TGTGCCAGCAGTTTCAGGATGATCGCTTTCTTT	CASSFRMIAFF
many	TRBD1	TRBJ1-2	TRBV28	TGTGCCAGCAGCCGTAACCGGGACAGGGCCTTC	CASSRNRDRAF
many	TRBD1	TRBJ1-2	TRBV6-1	TGTGCCAGCCGTCCCGGTGGGACAGGGAACTATGGCTACACCTTC	CASRPGGTGNYGYTF
many	TRBD1	TRBJ1-4	TRBV20-1	TGCAGTGCCAGGGGGCAAAATGAAAAACTGTTTTTT	CSARGQNEKLFF
many	TRBD1	TRBJ2-7	TRBV6-1	TGTGCCAGCAGTGAAGAGGGGGCGGGTGGATCCTACGAGCAGTACTTC	CASSEEGAGGSYEQYF
NA	NA	TRBJ1-3	TRBV11-2	TGTGCCAGCAGCTTAGATCGGCCCACCTCTGGAAACACCATATATTTT	CASSLDRPTSGNTIYF
many	NA	TRBJ2-3	TRBV13	TGTGCCAGCAGTAGTAGCCAGGGCACAGATACGCAGTATTTT	CASSSSQGTDTQYF
few	NA	TRBJ2-3	TRBV14	TGTGCCAGCAGCCAAGATGAGCGGATTGGCACAGATACGCAGTATTTT	CASSQDERIGTDTQYF
many	TRBD1	TRBJ1-2	TRBV6-1	TGTGCCAGCAGGGGACAGGGGCTCTATGGCTACACCTTC	CASRGQGLYGYTF
NA	NA	TRBJ1-5	TRBV28	TGTGCCAGCATCTTCCAACAGAGCAATCAGCCCCAGCATTTT	CASIFQQSNQPQHF
NA	NA	TRBJ1-1	TRBV5-4	TGTGCCAGCGGTGATGCCCGACAGAAGACTGAAGCTTTCTTT	CASGDARQKTEAFF
NA	TRBD2	TRBJ2-4	TRBV6-2/TRBV6-3	TGTGCCAGCAGTGAGACTAGCGGAGGAAACATTCAGTACTTC	CASSETSGGNIQYF
few	TRBD2	TRBJ2-1	TRBV20-1	TGCAGTGCTAGTCTTCGGGCGGGAGGCACCTACAATGAGCAGTTCTTC	CSASLRAGGTYNEQFF
many	TRBD1	TRBJ2-3	TRBV20-1	TGCAGTGCTAGAGACCGGGACAGGTACACAGATACGCAGTATTTT	CSARDRDRYTDTQYF
NA	NA	TRBJ2-2	TRBV28	TGTGCCAGCAAAGGGTTGGGGAACGGGGAGCTGTTTTTT	CASKGLGNGELFF
many	TRBD2	TRBJ2-1	TRBV7-9	TGTGCCAGCAGCTTAGAGGCTAGCGGGAGGGAGCAGTTCTTC	CASSLEASGREQFF
many	NA	TRBJ2-3	TRBV14	TGTGCCAGCAGCCAAGGCTCTTGGTACAAATACACAGATACGCAGTATTTT	CASSQGSWYKYTDTQYF
NA	NA	TRBJ1-6	TRBV25-1	TGTGCCAGCAGTGAATCTTGGAATTCACCCCTCCACTTT	CASSESWNSPLHF
many	TRBD2	TRBJ2-7	TRBV2	TGTGCCAGCAGTGATTCCGAAGGACTAGCGGGAACGGGCGAGCAGTACTTC	CASSDSEGLAGTGEQYF
many	NA	TRBJ1-5	TRBV28	TGTGCCAGCAGTTCCGGGACCGCGTATCAGCCCCAGCATTTT	CASSSGTAYQPQHF
few	TRBD1	TRBJ2-4	TRBV10-3	TGTGCCATCAGTGGGGAAGGGGACAGGGCCTTAGCCAAAAACATTCAGTACTTC	CAISGEGDRALAKNIQYF
few	NA	TRBJ2-1	TRBV20-1	TGCAGTGCTAGCTCAGCGTTCTCCTACAATGAGCAGTTCTTC	CSASSAFSYNEQFF
many	TRBD1	TRBJ1-4	TRBV5-8	TGTGCCAGCAGCTCCTCACTGACAGGGGAAAGAAAACTGTTTTTT	CASSSSLTGERKLFF
many	TRBD2	TRBJ2-3	TRBV20-1	TGCAGTGCTAGGGAGGGACTAGCGGGAGGCACAGATACGCAGTATTTT	CSAREGLAGGTDTQYF
many	NA	TRBJ2-1	TRBV20-1	TGCAGTGCCGGAGGAGACAGGCCGATGACCTACAATGAGCAGTTCTTC	CSAGGDRPMTYNEQFF
many	TRBD1	TRBJ1-1	TRBV5-1	TGCGCCAGCAGCGGACAGGGATGGACTGAAGCTTTCTTT	CASSGQGWTEAFF
many	NA	TRBJ1-1	TRBV7-6	TGTGCCAGCAGCGCGACATCGAACACTGAAGCTTTCTTT	CASSATSNTEAFF
many	TRBD1	TRBJ1-5	TRBV19	TGTGCCAGTAGTATCAGGGGACAGGGGCTAGGCCAGCCCCAGCATTTT	CASSIRGQGLGQPQHF
many	NA	TRBJ2-2	TRBV7-9	TGTGCCAGCAGCTTAGCGGTCGCGAACACCGGGGAGCTGTTTTTT	CASSLAVANTGELFF
few	NA	TRBJ2-5	TRBV20-1	TGCAGTGCGGGACCCGGCACGCGGGAGACCCAGTACTTC	CSAGPGTRETQYF